This T cell receptor (beta chain) was sequenced for a study of cytomegalovirus exposure and HLA in healthy donors. The wider study: Earlier work reported 90 million to 120 million unique TCR beta sequences from about 170 million T cells. Around 89 million unique TCRs from HLA-typed donors made up an early data release. Findings of the study overall: Reportedly, fewer N-insertions than the roughly 700-donor mean appeared in an Asian-associated ancestry cluster in a later analysis.

These donors counted as nominally healthy when sampled, but unrecorded immune exposures were likely. 13 Jbeta primers and 60 Vbeta primers were used for the PCR. The protocol was immunoSEQ multiplex PCR, while the TCRdb copy is restricted to in-frame clones and leaves out a portion. The table records about 160,000 clones, roughly 80% of them present only once. This clone was observed a single time. Its specificity is unknown. Germline V CDR1 and CDR2: LNHDA, SQIVND (reference sequence). The CDR3 has 13 amino acids. Trimming stripped 4 bases from V and 3 bases from J, with 9 bases between. The clonotype was recovered from a male donor in good health and CMV-seropositive. The chain uses TRBV19 and TRBJ1-2, with no clear D. The sample was PBMCs. CDR3 nucleotide sequence: TGTGCCAGTAGTAGAGGGATCGACTATGGCTACACCTTC. This encodes CASSRGIDYGYTF.